Described below is a single T cell receptor (beta chain) sequence and its context. The specificity of this receptor is unknown. The CDR3 spans 15 residues, from the cysteine through the phenylalanine. No DNA is recorded. The germline V gene gives CDR1 as SGHNT and CDR2 as YENEEA. Sequencing was carried out with an Illumina HiSeq 2000. TCR beta cDNA libraries were prepared using 5'RACE template switching, which introduced a universal primer site and unique molecular identifiers. Synthesis of cDNA was primed from the TCR beta constant segment and was followed by two consecutive PCR amplification steps. The original pipeline was this. MIGEC was used to demultiplex reads and group the reads by UMI, and MiTCR was used to assemble and quantify clonotypes. To exclude erroneous sequences, any TCR cDNA sequence not supported by at least two reads was discarded. The tcR package was used for downstream repertoire analysis, with clonotypes matched between fractions based on CDR3 nucleotide sequence plus V segment. VDJmatch was used to annotate antigen specificity against VDJdb, with one amino acid substitution in CDR3 allowed. Each CDR3 protein sequence appears as one entry after TCRdb reprocessed the reads, and no DNA is included. The V and J calls and clone size come from TCRdb's table, not from the authors' own analysis. The sample's records list about 400,000 distinct CDR3 sequences. In total, the top ten clones hold about 10% of the sample.

This sample was included in a study of T cells expressing NK-cell markers (dated by TCRdb to 2020 to 2022). Looking at the study overall: In sorted CD3+CD56+NKG2C+, CD3+CD56+NKG2C- and CD3+CD56-NKG2C+ T-cell subsets from eight donors, TCR beta-chain repertoires were profiled. Illumina HiSeq 2000/2500, MiSeq or NextSeq was used to sequence libraries as 2 x 150 bp reads. Among the eight sequenced donors, only one was HCMV-seronegative, while the other seven were HCMV-seropositive. The study sequenced eight donors, all healthy volunteers chosen at random: three men and five women.

Beyond this particular receptor, the publication reports: Whether the expanded NKG2C-expressing T cell clones were specific for HCMV antigens was left unclear. In six donors, the dominant CD3+CD56+NKG2C+ clonotypes were among the top 10 CD8+ clonotypes and accounted for about 1.0-7.5% of CD8+ T cells. Those dominant clonotypes were again the most abundant among CD3+CD56-NKG2C+ cells in a handful of donors, at about 28.3-65%.

A commercial ELISA kit detecting HCMV-specific IgG in serum was used to determine HCMV serostatus. Ficoll density gradient centrifugation was used to isolate peripheral blood mononuclear cells from blood. The chain uses TRBV11-3 and TRBJ2-5; with no DNA, the TCRdb D assignment of TRBD1 cannot be verified. This clonotype was obtained from a woman aged 50 to 65 in good health. Donor details come from another sample of the same person, matched by shared clones. Sequencing was carried out using blood T cells: a sorted CD56 or NKG2C T cell subset, CD4+ or CD8+ T cells, or bulk PBMC T cells (not recorded which). The CDR3 in this case is CASSLTTGSGETQYF.